The clone carrying this T cell receptor beta chain was seen once. This record belongs to a study of blood T cell repertoires in COVID-19. Looking at the study overall: Italy, Spain and the United States were the sources of the convalescent and acute COVID-19 samples. T cells, B-cell-depleted T cells, or PBMCs provided the cDNA or gDNA that served as material.

Seattle's cohort entered during active infection and was followed longitudinally. The ends lost 2 bases at V and 9 bases at J; junction bases unmatched: 7. Germline-derived CDR1 and CDR2 are MGHDK and SYGVNS. This CDR3 is 14 amino acids long. Source study methods: Estimation of nucleated cell counts was performed using reference gene primer amplification. This table comes from immunoSEQ multiplex PCR, and its TCRdb copy is limited to in-frame clones, with some not included. From that table come the V and J calls and clone size; the DNA was used to work out D and trimming. The sample shows tens of thousands of clones, approximately 91% of them seen only once.

The TCR was taken from a man aged 60 to 75 with COVID-19, enrolled during active disease. Sequencing input: peripheral blood. The chain joins TRBV25-1 to TRBJ2-1; 7 bases are a match to TRBD2. The CDR3 spells CASSEEREIGEQFF. CDR3 nucleotides: TGTGCCAGCAGTGAAGAGCGGGAAATAGGTGAGCAGTTCTTC.